This T cell receptor beta chain was sequenced during a study of T cell changes during pregnancy in multiple sclerosis. The CDR3 covers 16 residues. Trimming took 2 bases from V and 8 from J; bases not matched to a gene: 6. CDR1 is LNHDA and CDR2 is SQIVND in the germline V gene (reference sequence). Sequenced by immunoSEQ multiplex PCR; TCRdb stores in-frame clones only, minus some. The data show some 45,000 clones, approximately 91% seen once. The clonotype originates from a female donor in good health, enrolled as a control in a pregnancy study. The chain combines TRBV19 with TRBJ2-1; 13 bases match TRBD2. The source was CD4+ T cells from peripheral blood mononuclear cells, collected after pregnancy. The CDR3 DNA sequence: TGTGCCAGTAGTATATTAAGGACTAGCGGGAGCTATGAGCAGTTCTTC. This gives the protein CASSILRTSGSYEQFF.